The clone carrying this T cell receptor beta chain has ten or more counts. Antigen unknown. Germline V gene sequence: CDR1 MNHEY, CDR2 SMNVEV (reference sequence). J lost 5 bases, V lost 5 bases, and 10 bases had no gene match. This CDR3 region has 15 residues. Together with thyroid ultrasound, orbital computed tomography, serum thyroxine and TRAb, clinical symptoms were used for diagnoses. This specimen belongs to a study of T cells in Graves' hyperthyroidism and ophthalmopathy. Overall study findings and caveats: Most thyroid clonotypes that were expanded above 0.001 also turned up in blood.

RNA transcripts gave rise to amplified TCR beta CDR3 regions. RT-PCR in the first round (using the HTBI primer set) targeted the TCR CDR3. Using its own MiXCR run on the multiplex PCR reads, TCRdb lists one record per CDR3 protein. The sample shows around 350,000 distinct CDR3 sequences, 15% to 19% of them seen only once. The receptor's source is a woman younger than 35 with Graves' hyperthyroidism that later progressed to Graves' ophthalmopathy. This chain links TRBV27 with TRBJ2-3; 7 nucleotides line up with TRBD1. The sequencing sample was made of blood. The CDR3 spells CASSTPTGAGDTQYF. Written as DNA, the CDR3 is TGTGCCAGCAGTACTCCCACAGGGGCGGGAGATACGCAGTATTTT.